This entry concerns a single TCR beta chain. As yet, its antigen is unknown. This sample was included in a study of cytomegalovirus exposure and HLA in healthy donors. Study-level information: There were fewer than 500 genotyped donors. Of these, 81% fell in the genetic ancestry cluster associated with self-reported Caucasian donors.

Regarding the study as a whole: Specific recognition of CMV antigens was confirmed in vitro for a few chains (all CMV-associated). Most TCR sequences were uncommon, yet certain public TCRs appeared in many donors. Common viral pathogens seemed to be connected with several of the most significant clusters, according to a later analysis.

13 Jbeta primers and 60 Vbeta primers were used for the PCR. Generated by immunoSEQ multiplex PCR, the TCRdb table keeps only in-frame clones and is missing some. Among 100,000 to 150,000 clones listed, about 72% were seen once. The CDR3 runs 15 residues. The junction had 6 bases not matched to a gene; V was cut back by 1 base and J by 9 bases. Germline values: CDR1 LNHDA, CDR2 SQIVND (reference sequence). This chain connects TRBV19 to TRBJ2-1, with 10 bases that match TRBD2. The sequence came from a female donor in good health and CMV-seronegative. The source material was PBMCs. The CDR3 region is CASSIGAGGLGEQFF. The CDR3 DNA sequence: TGTGCCAGTAGTATAGGAGCGGGGGGGCTGGGTGAGCAGTTCTTC.